Below, 28 T cell receptor beta chains from the same sample are listed, as sequenced in a study of regulatory T cells in long-lasting Graves disease. Time point noted: newly diagnosed GD, antithyroid drugs for less than 3 months. Scientists built the TCR library using RNA that was extracted from PBMCs. The authors built TCR beta libraries using iRepertoire HTBI primers and Arm-PCR of CDR3 regions. TCRdb re-derived calls from the multiplex PCR reads in MiXCR, one entry per CDR3 protein. The sample records 440,000 or so distinct CDR3 sequences, roughly 15% being singletons. This sample also appeared in a second study, on T cells in Graves' hyperthyroidism and ophthalmopathy.

Specimen: peripheral blood mononuclear cells (PBMCs), collected at new diagnosis, from a patient treated with antithyroid drugs. These TCRs come from a woman aged 25 to 39 with Graves disease.

This clonotype has at least ten counts. J is TRBJ1-2 and V is TRBV11-2; TRBD1 aligns across 8 bases. The V and J ends lost 3 bases and 6 bases, in that order; junction bases with no gene match: 9. The CDR3 is 15 amino acids. Germline CDR1 is SGHAT and CDR2 is FQNNGV. In DNA, the CDR3 is TGTGCCAGCAGCTTCGCCCCGGGACAGGAGGATGGCTACACCTTC. Residues: CASSFAPGQEDGYTF.

This clonotype was detected ten times or more. V is TRBV5-1 and J is TRBJ2-1; D remains ambiguous. Germline V gene data show CDR1 as SGHRS and CDR2 as YFSETQ. V shed 0 bases and J shed 12 bases, with 19 bases lying between them. The CDR3 has 15 amino acids. CDR3 coding DNA: TGCGCCAGCAGCTTGGCCATCGATAGATCGGACCCGCAGTTCTTC. Its translation: CASSLAIDRSDPQFF.

This clonotype was recorded a few times. This sequence joins TRBV6-2 or TRBV6-3 and TRBJ2-3, with D perhaps matching TRBD1 (6 bases). Per germline, CDR1 MNHEY and CDR2 SVGEGT. Trimming removed 8 bases from V and 0 bases from J, with 15 bases in between. This CDR3 is 15 amino acids long. The CDR3 coding sequence is TGTGCCAGCTTCACGGGACACCAAAGCACAGATACGCAGTATTTT. Its protein is CASFTGHQSTDTQYF.

Many counts were recorded for this clonotype. CDR3 in amino acids: CSARDLTGATFSNQPQHF. CDR3 sequence (DNA): TGCAGTGCTAGAGATTTGACAGGGGCTACATTTAGCAATCAGCCCCAGCATTTT. The V call is TRBV20-1, the J call TRBJ1-5, with 8 bases matching TRBD1. J gave up 0 bases and V 0 bases, and 10 bases lay outside the gene matches. Germline assignment: CDR1 DFQATT and CDR2 SNEGSKA (reference sequence). The CDR3 length is 18 residues.

V is TRBV19 and J is TRBJ1-1; D is unresolved. The CDR3 loop spans 15 amino acids. V was trimmed by 2 bases and J by 0 bases, leaving 10 bases between them. Germline loops: CDR1 LNHDA, CDR2 SQIVND (reference sequence). This chain's CDR3 is CASSIRRGLNTEAFF. In nucleotides, the CDR3 is TGTGCCAGTAGTATACGTCGAGGGTTGAACACTGAAGCTTTCTTT.

V usage is TRBV7-2 and J usage is TRBJ2-7; TRBD2 agrees at 8 bases. After removal of 1 base from V and 3 bases from J, the junction contained 5 bases not matched to a gene. The CDR3 extends over 15 amino acids. CDR1 is SGHTA and CDR2 is FQGNSA in the germline V gene. This chain's CDR3 is CASSLGKRELYEQYF. The DNA of the CDR3 is TGTGCCAGCAGCTTAGGAAAGCGGGAGCTCTACGAGCAGTACTTC.

The rearrangement links TRBV7-9 to TRBJ1-5; the D is unclear. The germline V and J ends were trimmed by 1 base and 6 bases, with 19 bases remaining between them. The germline V gene encodes CDR1 SEHNR and CDR2 FQNEAQ (reference sequence). This CDR3 is 17 amino acids long. CDR3 region: CASSLEITSNRGQPQHF. In DNA, the CDR3 is TGTGCCAGCAGCTTAGAGATCACCAGCAATCGAGGTCAGCCCCAGCATTTT.

This clonotype was seen at least ten times. This rearrangement joins TRBV10-3 to TRBJ2-5; D unclear. The germline V gene encodes CDR1 ENHRY and CDR2 SYGVKD. The CDR3 is 12 residues long. V lost 4 bases, J lost 2 bases, and 5 bases lay in between. CDR3 sequence: CAISGGQETQYF. The CDR3 bases are TGTGCCATCAGTGGTGGTCAAGAGACCCAGTACTTC.

This clonotype was seen repeatedly, ten times or more. V is TRBV20-1 and J is TRBJ2-1; 14 bases line up with TRBD2. Germline trimming cut 4 bases from V and 10 bases from J; bases unmatched to any gene: 6. The CDR3 is 14 residues long. CDR1 is DFQATT and CDR2 is SNEGSKA in the germline V gene (reference sequence). The CDR3 bases are TGCAGTGCTATGACTAGCGGGAGGGCGTGGGAGCAGTTCTTC. It encodes CSAMTSGRAWEQFF.

Points on this clonotype: This may be a read error, as it is one base from a much larger clone. The V call is TRBV28, the J call TRBJ2-3; 14 positions agree with TRBD2. The CDR3 has 17 residues. V shed 4 bases and J 4 bases; nucleotides not matched to a gene: 7. CDR1 MDHEN and CDR2 SYDVKM come from the germline V gene. The CDR3 region is CASSSPGTSGSADTQYF. The CDR3 DNA is TGTGCCAGCAGTTCTCCCGGGACTAGCGGGAGCGCAGATACGCAGTATTTT. The full variable domain, its missing parts supplied by reference TRBV28 and TRBJ2-3, is DVKVTQSSRYLVKRTGEKVFLECVQDMDHENMFWYRQDPGLGLRLIYFSYDVKMKEKGDIPEGYSVSREKKERFSLILESASTNQTSMYLCASSSPGTSGSADTQYFGPGTRLTVL.

This clonotype has at least ten counts. This sequence joins TRBV20-1 and TRBJ2-1, with D unclear. The length of the CDR3 is 12 residues. Germline-derived CDR1 and CDR2 are DFQATT and SNEGSKA (reference sequence). The V end lost 0 bases, the J end lost 12 bases, and 12 bases lay between the germline ends. The CDR3 nucleotides read TGCAGTGCTAGAGACCGAGAATCCGTGCAGTTCTTC. Protein: CSARDRESVQFF.

This clonotype occurred a few times. A much larger clone is a single base away; this may be a read error. The rearrangement uses TRBV11-2 and TRBJ2-1, with D maybe TRBD1 (6 bases). The V end was cut by 5 bases, the J end by 4 bases, with 18 bases between. The V gene's germline CDR1 is SGHAT and CDR2 FQNNGV. There are 16 residues in the CDR3. Written as DNA, the CDR3 is TGTGCCAGCAGCCTCAGGGGAGAGCCAAGGTACAATGAGCAGTTCTTC. Its translation is CASSLRGEPRYNEQFF.

This clonotype was counted many times. The gene calls are TRBV6-2 or TRBV6-3 and TRBJ2-1; TRBD1 agrees at 9 bases. This CDR3 comprises 14 residues. J was trimmed by 5 bases and V by 8 bases; bases with no gene match: 7. From germline, CDR1 is MNHEY and CDR2 SVGEGT. This CDR3 is CASGHRGLDNEQFF. The CDR3 DNA is TGTGCCAGCGGCCACAGGGGGCTAGACAATGAGCAGTTCTTC.

In this sample, this clonotype turned up many times. The chain has TRBV5-8 and TRBJ2-7; unclear D gene. The CDR3 length is 13 residues. Germline assignment: CDR1 SGHTS and CDR2 YDEGEE. V lost 0 bases and J lost 1, with 5 bases in between. In DNA, the CDR3 is TGTGCCAGCAGCTTGGTGGCGTCCTACGAGCAGTACTTC. Translating gives CASSLVASYEQYF.

This clonotype was seen at least ten times. The chain uses TRBV6-1 and TRBJ1-1; D unclear. The CDR3 loop spans 13 amino acids. The V end lost 11 bases, the J end lost 1 base, and 14 bases lay between the germline ends. From germline, CDR1 is MNHNS and CDR2 SASEGT. The CDR3: CASLKVGNTEAFF. CDR3 nucleotide sequence: TGTGCCTCCTTAAAAGTGGGGAACACTGAAGCTTTCTTT.

This clonotype came up a few times. The V call is TRBV10-3, the J call TRBJ2-7; 8 bases are shared with TRBD2. Looked up from germline, CDR1 is ENHRY and CDR2 is SYGVKD. V dropped 2 bases and J dropped 3; count of bases not matched to a gene: 12. The CDR3 sequence is 17 residues long. CDR3 DNA sequence: TGTGCCATCAGTGAGCCCAATATGGGGCGGGGGGACTACGAGCAGTACTTC. The encoded protein is CAISEPNMGRGDYEQYF.

In this sample, this clonotype turned up a few times. This chain uses TRBV9 with TRBJ2-7; the D gene is possibly TRBD1 (7 bases). V lost 4 bases and J lost 6, with 26 bases in between. CDR1 SGDLS and CDR2 YYNGEE come from the germline V gene. The CDR3 is 17 amino acids. The DNA for the CDR3 is TGTGCCAGCAGCACCCGCGGGGACAGAGGGCCCTTAGGCGAGCAGTACTTC. It translates to CASSTRGDRGPLGEQYF.

In this sample, this clonotype turned up many times. The genes are TRBV4-2 and TRBJ1-2; D call uncertain. This CDR3 has 14 amino acids. The V end lost 0 bases, the J end lost 4 bases, and 9 bases lay between the germline ends. Germline CDR1 and CDR2: LGHNA and YNFKEQ. CDR3 coding DNA: TGTGCCAGCAGCCAAGATCGAGATTTCTATGGCTACACCTTC. This translates into CASSQDRDFYGYTF.

This clonotype was found many times. The chain recombines TRBV11-2 with TRBJ1-1, with TRBD1 as a possible D gene (5 bases). The V gene's germline CDR1 is SGHAT and CDR2 FQNNGV. Trimming removed 4 bases from V and 6 bases from J, with 12 bases in between. The CDR3 runs 13 residues. CDR3 sequence: CASSSRAGSEAFF. In nucleotides, the CDR3 is TGTGCCAGCAGCTCCAGGGCAGGGTCTGAAGCTTTCTTT.

This chain uses TRBV12-5 with TRBJ2-7, with D possibly TRBD2 on 5 matching bases. The CDR3 runs to 15 residues. The germline CDR1 and CDR2 sequences are LGHNT and FRNRAP. Deletions cut 0 bases from V and 5 bases from J, with 14 bases between. For the CDR3, the DNA is TGTGCTAGTGGTTTGGTACACCGGCTCGGGGACGAGCAGTACTTC. Residues: CASGLVHRLGDEQYF.

The table lists this clonotype with many counts. The J gene is TRBJ1-1, the V gene TRBV5-6; 7 positions match TRBD1. This CDR3 has 16 amino acids. Unmatched junction bases numbered 16, after V lost 4 bases and J lost 7 bases. Germline lookup yields CDR1 SGHDT and CDR2 YYEEEE. The CDR3 region is CASSDRQGIKTLEAFF. The CDR3 DNA follows: TGTGCCAGCAGCGACCGACAGGGAATAAAAACCCTTGAAGCTTTCTTT.

On this clonotype: One end of the junction is discordant with germline, which a read error may explain. CDR3 in amino acids: CATSDLGQVLHF. CDR3 nucleotides: TGTGCCACCAGTGATTTGGGACAGGTTTTACACTTC. V is TRBV24-1 and J is TRBJ2-7, with 7 bases aligning to TRBD1. There are 12 residues in the CDR3. Germline CDR1 reads KGHDR; CDR2 reads SFDVKD.

This clonotype was recorded at least ten times. The CDR3 bases are TGTGCCAGCAGTCCGCCTAGCGGACCCTACACAGATACGCAGTATTTT. It yields the protein CASSPPSGPYTDTQYF. The chain recombines TRBV28 with TRBJ2-3; 7 nucleotides line up with TRBD2. V lost 5 bases, J lost 2 bases, and 10 bases stayed unmatched. Germline CDR1 and CDR2: MDHEN and SYDVKM. This CDR3 is 16 amino acids long.

This clonotype appeared many times. CDR3 sequence: CASSLFLTSGFSYNEQFF. CDR3 in DNA: TGCGCCAGCAGCTTGTTTTTGACTAGCGGTTTCTCCTACAATGAGCAGTTCTTC. V usage is TRBV5-1 and J usage is TRBJ2-1, with TRBD2 matching over 9 bases. This CDR3 region has 18 residues. Germline CDR1 SGHRS, CDR2 YFSETQ. Losses at the gene ends were 1 base for V and 0 bases for J; bases not matched to a gene: 8.

The chain links TRBV19 to TRBJ1-4; the match to TRBD1 covers 9 bases. V lost 9 bases and J lost 8; bases outside the gene matches: 4. Looked up from germline, CDR1 is LNHDA and CDR2 is SQIVND (reference sequence). This CDR3 region has 12 residues. CDR3 region: CASDRGDEKLFF. The DNA for the CDR3 is TGTGCCAGCGACAGGGGGGACGAAAAACTGTTTTTT.

This clonotype has more than one count but fewer than ten. The chain joins TRBV19 to TRBJ1-6; D is ambiguous. V lost 5 bases, J lost 7 bases, and 9 bases lay in between. Germline CDR1 and CDR2: LNHDA and SQIVND (reference sequence). The CDR3 spans 13 residues. CDR3 loop: CASSGAGNSPLHF. In nucleotides, the CDR3 is TGTGCCAGTAGTGGTGCGGGGAATTCACCCCTCCACTTT.

A remark on this clonotype: A far larger clone is just one base off, so this is likely a read error. CDR3 coding DNA: TGTGCCAGCGGCTTAGATATTAATCAGCCCCAGCATTTT. Amino acids: CASGLDINQPQHF. J is TRBJ1-5 and V is TRBV7-8; D is unresolved. Germline CDR1 and CDR2: SGHVS and FQNEAQ. CDR3 length: 13 amino acids.

A remark on this clonotype: One end of the junction does not line up with germline, which may come from a read error. The chain has TRBV20-1 and TRBJ2-1, with 14 bases that match TRBD2. The CDR3 consists of 16 residues. Germline CDR1 and CDR2: DFQATT and SNEGSKA (reference sequence). For the CDR3, the DNA is TGCAGTGCGCTCGGGACTAGCGGGGGCTCCTCCAATGAGCAGTTCTTC. Protein: CSALGTSGGSSNEQFF.